Each of the 6 T cell receptor beta chains below was sequenced from the same sample in a study of T-cell memory formation after mild COVID-19. TCRdb processed the 5' RACE reads anew with MiXCR; each CDR3 protein has one entry. The top ten clones hold 35% to 50% of a sample with 90,000 to 120,000 distinct CDR3 sequences, approximately 14% of them seen once. The sequenced sample consisted of PBMCs or a T cell subset sorted from them (not recorded which). The receptors were gathered from a man between 18 and 29 years old who had mild COVID-19 (a few samples of this study predate the infection). Cell type and time point are not known.

The chain recombines TRBV15 with TRBJ2-7, with TRBD2 matching over 7 bases. Losses at the gene ends were 6 bases for V and 5 bases for J; bases not matched to a gene: 13. This CDR3 is built from 15 residues. Germline CDR1 and CDR2: LNHNV and YYDKDF (reference sequence). CDR3 in DNA: TGTGCCACCAGACGGATCGGTGGGGAGGGTCACGAGCAGTACTTC. This encodes CATRRIGGEGHEQYF.

The V call is TRBV6-2 or TRBV6-3, the J call TRBJ2-4; D gene uncertain. V was cut by 6 bases and J by 1 base, with 22 bases left in between. The CDR3 spans 18 residues. Germline lookup yields CDR1 MNHEY and CDR2 SVGEGT. CDR3: CASSSARLLLGAKNIQYF. The DNA for the CDR3 is TGTGCCAGCAGCTCCGCCCGACTGCTCTTGGGCGCCAAAAACATTCAGTACTTC.

This clonotype was counted at least ten times. The chain carries TRBV29-1 and TRBJ2-5; D not certain. The germline V gene encodes CDR1 SQVTM and CDR2 ANQGSEA. The CDR3 spans 11 residues. The CDR3 nucleotides are TGCACCGCGGTCCAGCAAGAGACCCAGTACTTC. Translating it yields CTAVQQETQYF.

This clonotype has a count of ten or more. This chain joins TRBV27 and TRBJ1-5; D uncertain. Germline CDR1 reads MNHEY; CDR2 reads SMNVEV (reference sequence). The V end was cut by 2 bases, the J end by 2 bases, with 4 bases between. The CDR3 has 13 amino acids. In nucleotides, the CDR3 is TGTGCCAGCAGTTTAAGTGGCAATCAGCCCCAGCATTTT. This codes for CASSLSGNQPQHF.

J is TRBJ2-7 and V is TRBV6-6; D might be TRBD1 or TRBD2, each matching 5 bases. CDR3 length equals 13 residues. V was trimmed by 6 bases and J by 7 bases, leaving 16 bases between them. The germline gives CDR1 MNHNY, CDR2 SVGAGI (reference sequence). CDR3 residues: CASSLGPTSEQYV. The CDR3 DNA reads TGTGCCAGCAGCCTGGGACCCACGAGTGAGCAGTACGTC.

J is TRBJ2-7 and V is TRBV5-1; tentatively, D is TRBD2 (6 bases). V was clipped by 0 bases and J by 5 bases, with 9 bases between them. The germline V gene has CDR1 SGHRS and CDR2 YFSETQ. The CDR3 is made up of 13 amino acids. CDR3 residues: CASSLDGRHEQYV. DNA of the CDR3: TGCGCCAGCAGCTTGGACGGGAGACACGAGCAGTACGTC.